This T cell receptor (beta chain) emerged from a study of circulating tumor DNA in untreated peripheral T-cell lymphoma. Study results and limitations: Baseline tissues yielded 86% and baseline serum roughly 70% tumor-specific clonotype detection.

Repertoires were generated with immunoSEQ multiplex PCR, while TCRdb's copy carries only in-frame clones and drops some. The table includes some 2,800 clones, more than 55% detected once. Before treatment, baseline tumor tissue was collected for sequencing. Germline loops: CDR1 GTSNPN, CDR2 SVGIG (reference sequence). The length of the CDR3 is 12 residues. Trimming took 2 bases from V and 12 from J; bases not matched to a gene: 6. With respect to this clone: The antigen remains unidentified.

The sequence was collected from a human donor with peripheral T-cell lymphoma. The V call is TRBV30, the J call TRBJ1-1; 10 nucleotides match TRBD1. Sequencing was done on a sample of tumor tissue. The CDR3 loop is CAWSRQGALPFF. CDR3 in DNA: TGTGCCTGGAGTAGACAGGGGGCATTACCTTTCTTT.